This TCR beta chain emerged from a study of T cell responses to AZD1222 COVID-19 vaccine. Germline CDR1 and CDR2: SGHDT and YYEEEE. CDR3 size: 14 residues. Unmatched junction bases numbered 4, after V lost 4 bases and J lost 1 base. The table came from immunoSEQ multiplex PCR; TCRdb's copy has only in-frame clones and leaves some out. The sample has some 150,000 clones, 85% to 95% seen once. Study-wide points: Mostly white British, mostly female donors; authors suggested clonal diversity may be underestimated. Seropositive AZD1222 recipients at baseline numbered only 6 or 7. Spike-spanning, vaccine-associated CD4 TCRs were dominant at 160-218 and 743-854.

A note on this clone: Its antigen is still unknown.

Sequenced here: peripheral blood, sampled on day 0 of MenACWY control vaccination. This chain connects TRBV5-6 to TRBJ1-1; 7 bases are a match to TRBD1. The TCR originated in an adult in good health. The CDR3 coding sequence is TGTGCCAGCAGCACCGGGACAGCGAACACTGAAGCTTTCTTT. As protein: CASSTGTANTEAFF.